The present TCR beta chain was sequenced within a study of T-cell memory formation after mild COVID-19. The overall study: The TCR clusters were mostly specific to one donor. Study outcomes and limitations: Day 15 to 85 contracting clones showed balanced CD4/CD8; day 15 to 37 expanders favored CD4+. CD8+ contracting clones occupied EMRA, while CD4+ ones occupied mainly CM and EM.

Constant-segment-primed 5'RACE gave TCR alpha and TCR beta cDNA libraries with sample barcodes and UMIs. MiXCR was run by TCRdb on the 5' RACE reads, yielding one entry per CDR3 protein. This sample has a few hundred thousand distinct CDR3 sequences, with roughly a tenth found just once. With respect to this clonotype: Its antigen is not identified.

V was cut by 3 bases and J by 5 bases, with 5 bases left in between. Germline V gene lookup returns CDR1 MGHRA and CDR2 YSYEKL. CDR3 length equals 12 residues. The chain joins TRBV4-1 to TRBJ2-4, with D hard to call. What was sequenced was PBMCs or a T cell subset sorted from them (not recorded which). This TCR derives from a man aged 18 to 30 who had mild COVID-19 (a few samples of this study predate the infection). Cell type and time point are not known. Here the CDR3 reads CASSHQENIQYF. The CDR3 DNA follows: TGCGCCAGCAGCCACCAGGAAAACATTCAGTACTTC.